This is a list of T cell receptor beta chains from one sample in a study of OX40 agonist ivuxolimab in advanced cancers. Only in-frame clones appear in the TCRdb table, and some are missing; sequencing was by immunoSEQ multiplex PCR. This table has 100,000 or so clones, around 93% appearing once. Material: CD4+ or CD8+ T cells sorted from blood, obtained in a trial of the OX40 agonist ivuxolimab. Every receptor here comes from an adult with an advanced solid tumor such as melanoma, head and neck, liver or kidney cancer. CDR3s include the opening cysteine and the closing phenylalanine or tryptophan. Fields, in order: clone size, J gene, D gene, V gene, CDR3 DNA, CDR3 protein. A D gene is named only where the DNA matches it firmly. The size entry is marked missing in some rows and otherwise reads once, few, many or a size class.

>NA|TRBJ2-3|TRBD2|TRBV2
TGTGCCAGCAAAAGCGGGACTAGCACAGATACGCAGTATTTT
CASKSGTSTDTQYF
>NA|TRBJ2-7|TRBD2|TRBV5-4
TGTGCCAGCAGCTTGGCGGGAGGGTCCTACGAGCAGTACTTC
CASSLAGGSYEQYF
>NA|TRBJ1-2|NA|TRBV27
TGTGCCAGCAGTTTATTAGGCCAGGGTTCGGGTGGCTACACCTTC
CASSLLGQGSGGYTF
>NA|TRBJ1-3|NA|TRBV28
TGTGCCAGCAGTCCCCAACCCCACAGGGAGGCTGGAAACACCATATATTTT
CASSPQPHREAGNTIYF
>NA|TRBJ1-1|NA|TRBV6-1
TGTGCCAGCAGCCTGGACAGCCCGAACACTGAAGCTTTCTTT
CASSLDSPNTEAFF
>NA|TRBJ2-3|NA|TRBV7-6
TGTGCCAGCAGCCCGGGACGGCTAAGGGTAGATACGCAGTATTTT
CASSPGRLRVDTQYF
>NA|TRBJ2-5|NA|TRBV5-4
TGTGCCAGCACTAGAGAGGCAGGACCGCAAGAGACCCAGTACTTC
CASTREAGPQETQYF
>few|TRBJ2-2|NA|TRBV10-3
TGTGCCATCAGTGATGGAGGAGACACCGGGGAGCTGTTTTTT
CAISDGGDTGELFF
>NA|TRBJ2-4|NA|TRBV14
TGTGCCAGCAGTCCACTAGCCAAAAACATTCAGTACTTC
CASSPLAKNIQYF
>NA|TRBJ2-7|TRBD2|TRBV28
TGTGCCAGCAGTTTTTTAGCGGGAGGCTACGAGCAGTACTTC
CASSFLAGGYEQYF
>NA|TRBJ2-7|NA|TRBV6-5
TGTGCCAGCAGTTTCTCGACCCAGCGGGAGCAGTACTTC
CASSFSTQREQYF
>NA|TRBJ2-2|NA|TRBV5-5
TGTGCCAGCAGCTTAATGAACGGGGAGCTGTTTTTT
CASSLMNGELFF
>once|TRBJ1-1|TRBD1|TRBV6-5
TGTGCCAGCAGCCTCGGACAGGGCCGTGCTTTCTTT
CASSLGQGRAFF
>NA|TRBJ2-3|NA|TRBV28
TGTGCCAGCAGCCTCGTTTCGGGGTCGTTTCGCACAGATACGCAGTATTTT
CASSLVSGSFRTDTQYF
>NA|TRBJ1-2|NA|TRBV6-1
TGTGCCAGCAGCCTAGAGGGCAACTATGGCTACACCTTC
CASSLEGNYGYTF
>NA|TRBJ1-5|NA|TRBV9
TGTGCCAGCAGCGTAGGGGCGGGGGGACCACTTTATGAGCCCCAGCATTTT
CASSVGAGGPLYEPQHF
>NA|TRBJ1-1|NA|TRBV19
TGTGCCAGTAGTATGCGGCCCGCTACCACGAACACTGAAGCTTTCTTT
CASSMRPATTNTEAFF
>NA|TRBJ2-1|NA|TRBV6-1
TGTGCCAGCAATTTAGAAGTGAAAGTCTACAATGAGCAGTTCTTC
CASNLEVKVYNEQFF
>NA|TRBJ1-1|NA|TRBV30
TGTGCCTGGAGTGTCTTAACAGTGAACACTGAAGCTTTCTTT
CAWSVLTVNTEAFF
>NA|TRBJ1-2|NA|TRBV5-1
TGCGCCAGCAGAACCGGGACAATCTCGGACTATGGCTACACCTTC
CASRTGTISDYGYTF
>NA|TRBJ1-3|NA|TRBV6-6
TGTGCCAGCACCGCAGGAAACACCATATATTTT
CASTAGNTIYF
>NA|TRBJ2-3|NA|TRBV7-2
TGTGCCAGCAGCTTAAATGGCCTCACATCTACGCAGTATTTT
CASSLNGLTSTQYF
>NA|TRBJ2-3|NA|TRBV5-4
TGTGCCAGCAGACCCCGGTCCGGCGGTATGGGCACAGATACGCAGTATTTT
CASRPRSGGMGTDTQYF
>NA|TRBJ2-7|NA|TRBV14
TGTGCCAGCAGCCCTACAGGTGGATCCTACGAGCAGTACTTC
CASSPTGGSYEQYF
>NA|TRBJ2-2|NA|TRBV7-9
TGTGCCAGCAGCTCTGAAACCGGGGAGCTGTTTTTT
CASSSETGELFF
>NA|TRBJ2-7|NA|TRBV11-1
TGTGCCAGCAGCTTAGAGAGCGAGCAGTACTTC
CASSLESEQYF
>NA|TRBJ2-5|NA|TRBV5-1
TGCGCCAGCAGCTCCGGGACTCTCCAAGAGACCCAGTACTTC
CASSSGTLQETQYF
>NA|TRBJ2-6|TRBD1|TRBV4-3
TGCGCCAGCAGCCAGGCAGGACAGGGCCTAATATCTGGGGCCAACGTCCTGACTTTC
CASSQAGQGLISGANVLTF
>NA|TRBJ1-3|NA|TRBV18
TGTGCCAGCTCAAATGGGGCAGGTTCTGGAAACACCATATATTTT
CASSNGAGSGNTIYF